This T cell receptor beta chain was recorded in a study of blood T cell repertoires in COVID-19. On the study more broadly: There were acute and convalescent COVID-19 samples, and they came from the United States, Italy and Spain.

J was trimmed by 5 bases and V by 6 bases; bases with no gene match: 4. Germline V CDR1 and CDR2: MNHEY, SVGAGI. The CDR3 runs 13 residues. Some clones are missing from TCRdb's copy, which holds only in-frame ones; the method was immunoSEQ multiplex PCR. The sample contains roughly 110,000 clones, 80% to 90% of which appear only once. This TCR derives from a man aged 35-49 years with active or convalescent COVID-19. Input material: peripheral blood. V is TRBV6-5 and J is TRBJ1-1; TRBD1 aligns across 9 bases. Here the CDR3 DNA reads TGTGCCAGCAGGGGGACAGGGAGGACTGAAGCTTTCTTT. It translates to CASRGTGRTEAFF.